A selection of T cell receptor beta chains follows, all from one sample in a study of cytomegalovirus exposure and HLA in healthy donors. The protocol was immunoSEQ multiplex PCR, while the TCRdb copy is restricted to in-frame clones and leaves out a portion. The sample consists of about 92,000 clones, 81% of them appearing once. The sequencing input was PBMCs. The receptors originated from a girl aged 2 to 10 in good health and CMV-seropositive. Both conserved end residues are part of each CDR3. A D gene is named only where the DNA matches it firmly. The size of a clone is reported for some rows only, either as once, few or many, or as a class for expanded clones.

TRBV7-2	TRBJ1-1	few	14	.	CASSPLSGNTEAFF	TGTGCCAGCAGCCCCCTATCGGGAAACACTGAAGCTTTCTTT
TRBV25-1	TRBJ1-1	.	13	TRBD1	CASKGASNTEAFF	TGTGCCAGCAAGGGGGCATCGAACACTGAAGCTTTCTTT
TRBV19	TRBJ2-7	many	13	TRBD2	CASSNRGGNEQYF	TGTGCCAGTAGTAACCGGGGAGGGAACGAGCAGTACTTC
TRBV2	TRBJ1-2	.	14	TRBD1	CASSDTDRVHGYTF	TGTGCCAGCAGTGATACAGACAGGGTTCATGGCTACACCTTC
TRBV4-1	TRBJ2-7	once	17	TRBD1	CASSLQILRDRDAEQYF	TGCGCCAGCAGCCTACAAATTCTCCGGGACAGGGATGCCGAGCAGTACTTC
TRBV29-1	TRBJ1-1	.	14	TRBD1	CSAPAGTGNTEAFF	TGCAGCGCACCAGCCGGGACAGGGAACACTGAAGCTTTCTTT
TRBV30	TRBJ2-7	.	14	TRBD2	CAGAAGGGAYEQYF	TGTGCCGGGGCGGCGGGAGGGGGGGCCTACGAGCAGTACTTC
TRBV19	TRBJ1-1	.	15	.	CASSFPGHPNTEAFF	TGTGCCAGTAGTTTTCCAGGGCATCCGAACACTGAAGCTTTCTTT
TRBV30	TRBJ1-2	once	15	TRBD1	CAWTKTGPTDYGYTF	TGTGCCTGGACCAAGACAGGGCCCACTGACTATGGCTACACCTTC
TRBV14	TRBJ1-2	.	14	TRBD1	CASSQRTGTYGYTF	TGTGCCAGCAGCCAGAGGACAGGGACCTATGGCTACACCTTC
TRBV27	TRBJ1-5	.	14	.	CASSFDRTNQPQHF	TGTGCCAGCAGTTTTGACAGAACCAATCAGCCCCAGCATTTT
TRBV29-1	TRBJ2-1	.	14	TRBD2	CSVVTSGLSNEQFF	TGCAGCGTGGTGACTAGCGGGCTGAGCAATGAGCAGTTCTTC
TRBV28	TRBJ2-7	.	15	TRBD1	CASTHSDRGRYEQYF	TGTGCCAGCACCCATTCGGACAGGGGGCGGTACGAGCAGTACTTC
TRBV10-3	TRBJ2-4	.	16	TRBD1	CAISESAGTGGNIQYF	TGTGCCATCAGTGAGTCCGCCGGGACAGGGGGAAACATTCAGTACTTC
TRBV30	TRBJ1-4	.	15	TRBD1	CAWSGSRTGSEKLFF	TGTGCCTGGAGTGGTTCTAGGACAGGGAGTGAAAAACTGTTTTTT
TRBV11-2	TRBJ2-7	.	13	TRBD1	CASSDLTGDEQYF	TGTGCCAGCAGCGACTTGACAGGGGACGAGCAGTACTTC
TRBV2	TRBJ2-7	.	14	TRBD1	CASSELFGTDEQYF	TGTGCCAGCAGTGAATTGTTTGGGACAGACGAGCAGTACTTC
TRBV28	TRBJ2-5	.	14	.	CASSLFAGYSTQYF	TGTGCCAGCAGTTTATTCGCGGGCTATTCGACCCAGTACTTC
TRBV30	TRBJ2-1	.	15	TRBD2	CAWSVGLAGYNEQFF	TGTGCCTGGAGTGTTGGGCTAGCGGGTTACAATGAGCAGTTCTTC
TRBV19	TRBJ2-7	.	13	.	CASSRLHNYEQYF	TGTGCCAGTAGTCGCCTTCACAACTACGAGCAGTACTTC
TRBV30	TRBJ1-2	.	13	.	CAWSVGGAEGYTF	TGTGCCTGGAGTGTAGGAGGGGCCGAGGGCTACACCTTC
TRBV2	TRBJ1-5	.	15	TRBD1	CASSGTDYSNQPQHF	TGTGCCAGCAGCGGGACAGATTATAGCAATCAGCCCCAGCATTTT